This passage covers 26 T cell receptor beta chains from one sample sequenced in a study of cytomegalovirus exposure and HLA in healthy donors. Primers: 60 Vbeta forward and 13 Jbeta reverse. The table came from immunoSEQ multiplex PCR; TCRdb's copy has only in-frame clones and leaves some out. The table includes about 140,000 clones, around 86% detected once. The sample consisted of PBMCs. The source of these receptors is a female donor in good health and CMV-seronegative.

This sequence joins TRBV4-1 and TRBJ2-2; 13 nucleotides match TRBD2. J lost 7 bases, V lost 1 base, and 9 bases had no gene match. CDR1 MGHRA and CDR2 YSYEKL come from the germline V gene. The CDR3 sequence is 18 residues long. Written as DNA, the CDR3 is TGCGCCAGCAGCCAAGGGGGGGGACTAGCGGGAAATATCGGGGAGCTGTTTTTT. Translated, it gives CASSQGGGLAGNIGELFF.

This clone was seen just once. For the CDR3, the DNA is TGTGCCAGCAGGACGAACAGGGGCTCCGACACTGAAGCTTTCTTT. Residues: CASRTNRGSDTEAFF. The chain is built from TRBV6-5 and TRBJ1-1, with TRBD1 identical over 7 bases. The J segment lost 3 bases and the V segment lost 6 bases, leaving 10 bases of the junction unmatched. The CDR3 length is 15 residues. The V gene's germline CDR1 is MNHEY and CDR2 SVGAGI.

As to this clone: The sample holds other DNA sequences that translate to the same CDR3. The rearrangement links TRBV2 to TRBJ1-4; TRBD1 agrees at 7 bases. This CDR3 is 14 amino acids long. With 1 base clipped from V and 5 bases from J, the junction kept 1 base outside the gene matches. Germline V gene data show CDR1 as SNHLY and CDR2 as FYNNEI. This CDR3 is CASSEVRGNEKLFF. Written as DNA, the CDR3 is TGTGCCAGCAGTGAAGTCAGGGGGAATGAAAAACTGTTTTTT.

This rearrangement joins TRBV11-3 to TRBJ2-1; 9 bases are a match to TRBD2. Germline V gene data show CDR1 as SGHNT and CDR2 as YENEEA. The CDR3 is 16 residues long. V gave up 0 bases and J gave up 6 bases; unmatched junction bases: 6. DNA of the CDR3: TGTGCCAGCAGCTTAGATCGCGGCGGGAGGGGCAATGAGCAGTTCTTC. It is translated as CASSLDRGGRGNEQFF.

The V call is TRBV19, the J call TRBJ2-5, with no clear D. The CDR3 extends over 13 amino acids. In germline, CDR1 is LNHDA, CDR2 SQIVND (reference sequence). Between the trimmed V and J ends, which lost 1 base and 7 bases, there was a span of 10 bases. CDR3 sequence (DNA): TGTGCCAGTAGTATAGGTATGCGTGGGACCCAGTACTTC. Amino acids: CASSIGMRGTQYF.

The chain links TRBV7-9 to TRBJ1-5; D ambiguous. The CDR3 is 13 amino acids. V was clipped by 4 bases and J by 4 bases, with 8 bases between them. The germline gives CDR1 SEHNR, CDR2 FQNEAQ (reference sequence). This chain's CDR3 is CASSSDWNQPQHF. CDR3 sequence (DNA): TGTGCCAGCAGCTCGGACTGGAATCAGCCCCAGCATTTT. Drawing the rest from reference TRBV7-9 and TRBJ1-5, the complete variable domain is DTGVSQNPRHKITKRGQNVTFRCDPISEHNRLYWYRQTLGQGPEFLTYFQNEAQLEKSRLLSDRFSAERPKGSFSTLEIQRTEQGDSAMYLCASSSDWNQPQHFGDGTRLSIL.

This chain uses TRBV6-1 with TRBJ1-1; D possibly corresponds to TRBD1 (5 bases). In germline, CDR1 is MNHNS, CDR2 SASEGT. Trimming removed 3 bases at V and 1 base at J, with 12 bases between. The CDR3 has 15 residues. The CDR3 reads CASSDWDGGNTEAFF. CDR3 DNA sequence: TGTGCCAGCAGTGATTGGGACGGGGGGAACACTGAAGCTTTCTTT.

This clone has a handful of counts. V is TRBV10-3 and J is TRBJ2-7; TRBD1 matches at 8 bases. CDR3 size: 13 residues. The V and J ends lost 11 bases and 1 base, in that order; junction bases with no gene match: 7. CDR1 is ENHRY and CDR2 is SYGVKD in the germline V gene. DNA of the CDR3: TGTGCCGTGGGGACAGGAGGATCCTACGAGCAGTACTTC. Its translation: CAVGTGGSYEQYF.

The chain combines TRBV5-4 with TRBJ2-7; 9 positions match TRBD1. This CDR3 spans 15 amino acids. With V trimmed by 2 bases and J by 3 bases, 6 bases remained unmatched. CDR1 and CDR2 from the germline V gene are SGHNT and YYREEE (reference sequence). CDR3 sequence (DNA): TGTGCCAGCAGCTTTAGAGGACAGGGGAGCTACGAGCAGTACTTC. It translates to CASSFRGQGSYEQYF.

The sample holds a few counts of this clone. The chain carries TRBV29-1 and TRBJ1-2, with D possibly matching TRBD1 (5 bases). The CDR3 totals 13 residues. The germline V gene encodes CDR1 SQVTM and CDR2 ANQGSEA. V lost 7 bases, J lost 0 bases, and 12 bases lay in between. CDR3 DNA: TGCAGCGCTCAAGTGACAGCTAACTATGGCTACACCTTC. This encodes CSAQVTANYGYTF.

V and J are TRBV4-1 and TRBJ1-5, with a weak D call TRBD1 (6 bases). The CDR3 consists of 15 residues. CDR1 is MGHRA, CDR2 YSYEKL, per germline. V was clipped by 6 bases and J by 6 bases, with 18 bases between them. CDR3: CASRNGAGGGQPQHF. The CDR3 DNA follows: TGCGCCAGCAGGAACGGAGCGGGGGGCGGTCAGCCCCAGCATTTT.

The CDR3 reads CASTKSGSSYEQYF. The CDR3 DNA reads TGTGCCAGCACGAAGAGCGGCAGCTCCTACGAGCAGTACTTC. The gene calls are TRBV6-5 and TRBJ2-7; weak D call: TRBD2 (5 bases). This CDR3 has 14 amino acids. Germline lookup yields CDR1 MNHEY and CDR2 SVGAGI. Trimming took off 7 bases at V and 0 bases at J, with 13 bases between the two ends.

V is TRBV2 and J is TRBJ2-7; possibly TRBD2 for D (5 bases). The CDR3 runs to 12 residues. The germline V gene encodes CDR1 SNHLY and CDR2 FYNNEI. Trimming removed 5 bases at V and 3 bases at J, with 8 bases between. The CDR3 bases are TGTGCCAGCAGTCGAGGGAGCTACGAGCAGTACTTC. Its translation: CASSRGSYEQYF.

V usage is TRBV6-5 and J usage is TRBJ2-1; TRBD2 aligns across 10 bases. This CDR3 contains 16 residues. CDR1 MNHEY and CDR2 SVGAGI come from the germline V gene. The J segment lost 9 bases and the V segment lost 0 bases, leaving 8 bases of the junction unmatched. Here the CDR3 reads CASSYSGASGSSEQFF. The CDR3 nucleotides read TGTGCCAGCAGTTACTCAGGGGCTAGCGGGAGTTCTGAGCAGTTCTTC.

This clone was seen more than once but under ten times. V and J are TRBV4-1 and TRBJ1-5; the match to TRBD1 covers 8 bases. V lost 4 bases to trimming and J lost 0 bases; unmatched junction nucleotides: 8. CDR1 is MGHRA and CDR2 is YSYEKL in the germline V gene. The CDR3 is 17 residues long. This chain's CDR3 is CASSPSGQGISNQPQHF. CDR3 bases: TGCGCCAGCAGCCCATCCGGACAGGGCATTAGCAATCAGCCCCAGCATTTT.

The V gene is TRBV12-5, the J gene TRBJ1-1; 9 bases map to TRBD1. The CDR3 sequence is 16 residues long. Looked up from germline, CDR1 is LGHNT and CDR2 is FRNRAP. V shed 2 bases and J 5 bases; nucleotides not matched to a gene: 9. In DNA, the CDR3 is TGTGCTAGTGGTTTGATCACAGGGGGCGCATGGACTGAAGCTTTCTTT. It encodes CASGLITGGAWTEAFF.

CDR3 in amino acids: CASSEWTSVQETQYF. CDR3 nucleotide sequence: TGCGCCAGCAGTGAGTGGACTAGCGTTCAAGAGACCCAGTACTTC. This chain joins TRBV10-2 and TRBJ2-5; 9 nucleotides agree with TRBD2. Germline V gives CDR1 WSHSY, CDR2 SAAADI. This CDR3 has 15 residues. The ends lost 1 base at V and 2 bases at J; junction bases unmatched: 2.

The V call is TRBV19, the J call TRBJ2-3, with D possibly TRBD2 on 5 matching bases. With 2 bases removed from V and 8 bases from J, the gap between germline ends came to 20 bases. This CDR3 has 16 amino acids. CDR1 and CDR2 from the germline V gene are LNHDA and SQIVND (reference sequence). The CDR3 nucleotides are TGTGCCAGTAGTATACGAGGGCACTACCCAGACGCTACGCAGTATTTT. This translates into CASSIRGHYPDATQYF. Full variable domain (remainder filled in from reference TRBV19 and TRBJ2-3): DGGITQSPKYLFRKEGQNVTLSCEQNLNHDAMYWYRQDPGQGLRLIYYSQIVNDFQKGDIAEGYSVSREKKESFPLTVTSAQKNPTAFYLCASSIRGHYPDATQYFGPGTRLTVL.

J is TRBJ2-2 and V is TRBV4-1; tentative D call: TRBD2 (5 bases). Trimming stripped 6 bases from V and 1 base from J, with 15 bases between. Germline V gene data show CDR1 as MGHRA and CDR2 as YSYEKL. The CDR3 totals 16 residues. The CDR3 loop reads CASRQWRGLNTGELFF. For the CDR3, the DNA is TGCGCCAGCAGACAGTGGAGAGGACTGAACACCGGGGAGCTGTTTTTT.

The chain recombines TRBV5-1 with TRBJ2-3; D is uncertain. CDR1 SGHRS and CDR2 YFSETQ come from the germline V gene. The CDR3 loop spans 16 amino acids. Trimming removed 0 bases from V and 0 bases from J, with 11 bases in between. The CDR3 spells CASSLVATSSTDTQYF. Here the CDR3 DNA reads TGCGCCAGCAGCTTGGTAGCTACCTCTAGCACAGATACGCAGTATTTT.

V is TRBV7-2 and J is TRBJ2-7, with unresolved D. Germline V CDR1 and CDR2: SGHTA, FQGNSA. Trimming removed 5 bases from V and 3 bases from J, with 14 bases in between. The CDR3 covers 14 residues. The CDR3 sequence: CASSRERWSYEQYF. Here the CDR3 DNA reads TGTGCCAGCAGCCGAGAACGGTGGAGCTACGAGCAGTACTTC.

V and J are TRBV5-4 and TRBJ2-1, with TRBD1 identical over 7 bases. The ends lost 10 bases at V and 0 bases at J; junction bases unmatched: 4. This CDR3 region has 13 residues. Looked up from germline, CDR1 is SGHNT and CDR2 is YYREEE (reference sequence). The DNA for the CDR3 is TGTGCCCACAGGGACAGCTCCTACAATGAGCAGTTCTTC. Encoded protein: CAHRDSSYNEQFF.

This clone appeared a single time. The CDR3 DNA sequence: TGCGCCAGCAGCTTGGGTCAGGGGAAGAATGAAAAACTGTTTTTT. Residues: CASSLGQGKNEKLFF. V usage is TRBV5-1 and J usage is TRBJ1-4; the D gene is possibly TRBD1 (6 bases). Trimming pared 0 bases from V and 5 bases from J, leaving 11 bases between. The CDR3 is made up of 15 amino acids. CDR1 and CDR2 (germline): SGHRS, YFSETQ.

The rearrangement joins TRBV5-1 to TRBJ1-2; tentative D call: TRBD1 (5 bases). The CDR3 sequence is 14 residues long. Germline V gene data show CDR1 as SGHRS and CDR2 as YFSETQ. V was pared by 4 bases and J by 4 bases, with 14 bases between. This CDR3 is CASSPSAGGYGYTF. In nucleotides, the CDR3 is TGCGCCAGCAGCCCGAGTGCGGGGGGCTATGGCTACACCTTC.

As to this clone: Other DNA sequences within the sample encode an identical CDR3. The CDR3 is CASSVGGSSYEQYF. The CDR3 bases are TGTGCCAGCAGCGTAGGCGGGAGCTCCTACGAGCAGTACTTC. V usage is TRBV9 and J usage is TRBJ2-7; 7 bases agree with TRBD2. The germline gives CDR1 SGDLS, CDR2 YYNGEE. The CDR3 totals 14 residues. After removal of 0 bases from V and 0 bases from J, the junction contained 0 bases not matched to a gene.

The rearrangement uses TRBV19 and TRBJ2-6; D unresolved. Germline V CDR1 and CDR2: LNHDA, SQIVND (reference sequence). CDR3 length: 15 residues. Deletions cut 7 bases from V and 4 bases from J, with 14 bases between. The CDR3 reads CASKIQYLGANVLTF. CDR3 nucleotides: TGTGCCAGTAAGATACAGTATCTGGGGGCCAACGTCCTGACTTTC.